This TCR beta chain originates from a study of T-cell memory formation after mild COVID-19. Study summary: Across donors, TCR clusters were largely donor specific.

This clonotype was found a few times. TCRdb independently ran MiXCR on the 5' RACE reads; one entry per CDR3 protein. The sample shows about 350,000 distinct CDR3 sequences, under 25% of them seen only once. This CDR3 comprises 14 residues. From germline, CDR1 is LNHDA and CDR2 SQIVND (reference sequence). V was trimmed by 6 bases and J by 0 bases, leaving 9 bases between them. The chain couples TRBV19 to TRBJ1-5; no clear D. The sequence came from a man younger than 35 who had mild COVID-19 (a few samples of this study predate the infection). Cell type and time point are not known. The specimen sequenced was PBMCs or a T cell subset sorted from them (not recorded which). CDR3 region: CASSRIDSNQPQHF. The CDR3 DNA reads as TGTGCCAGTAGCCGCATCGATAGCAATCAGCCCCAGCATTTT.